This TCR beta chain is from a study of cytomegalovirus exposure and HLA in healthy donors. Findings and caveats of the study: In a later analysis, TCR beta V- and J-gene trimming showed a link to a missense DCLRE1C variant.

This clone was observed once. The target antigen is unknown. Primers: 60 Vbeta forward and 13 Jbeta reverse. The repertoire was sequenced with immunoSEQ multiplex PCR; TCRdb's copy has only in-frame clones and lacks some. In the table there are around 210,000 clones, roughly 78% of which are singletons. The CDR3 is made up of 15 amino acids. V shed 4 bases and J shed 7 bases, with 14 bases lying between them. From germline, CDR1 is SEHNR and CDR2 FQNEAQ (reference sequence). The receptor's source is a boy younger than 18 in good health and CMV-seronegative. Source material: PBMCs. The V call is TRBV7-9, the J call TRBJ1-6, with a possible D match to TRBD1 (6 bases). As DNA, the CDR3 is TGTGCCAGCAGCTCAACAGGGATCGTGAATTCACCCCTCCACTTT. It translates to CASSSTGIVNSPLHF.